The rows below give T cell receptor beta chains drawn from one sample of a study of T cells in localized non-small cell lung cancer. Only in-frame clones appear in the TCRdb table, and some are missing; sequencing was by immunoSEQ multiplex PCR. The profile shows under 6,000 clones, around 80% of them singletons. The input for sequencing was peripheral blood mononuclear cells, taken before any cancer treatment. These receptor sequences come from a female donor at least 60 years old with stage II lung adenocarcinoma. The CDR3 runs from the conserved cysteine through the conserved F or W. D genes are given only for firm matches. Size tells how often a clone was seen (once, few, many) or the class of an expanded clone, and some rows leave it out.

j_call d_call v_call clone_size cdr3_aa cdr3_nt
TRBJ1-1 NA TRBV5-1 NA CASSLSGTGTEAFF TGCGCCAGCAGCTTGAGTGGGACGGGGACTGAAGCTTTCTTT
TRBJ2-1 NA TRBV5-1 NA CASSLGQTSNEQFF TGCGCCAGCAGCTTGGGCCAGACTTCAAATGAGCAGTTCTTC
TRBJ1-5 NA TRBV6-1 NA CASKGQPQHF TGTGCCAGCAAAGGACAGCCCCAGCATTTT
TRBJ2-7 NA TRBV2 NA CASWASADEQYF TGTGCCAGCTGGGCCAGCGCCGACGAGCAGTACTTC
TRBJ1-5 NA TRBV6-1 medium-sized CASSEGDTNQPQHF TGTGCCAGCAGTGAAGGGGACACCAATCAGCCCCAGCATTTT
TRBJ1-2 TRBD1 TRBV5-8 NA CASSLAWTGYNYGYTF TGTGCCAGCAGCTTGGCGTGGACAGGGTATAACTATGGCTACACCTTC
TRBJ2-1 NA TRBV18 NA CASSPPRAGSYNEQFF TGTGCCAGCTCACCACCTCGAGCGGGCAGCTACAATGAGCAGTTCTTC
TRBJ1-1 NA TRBV5-1 NA CASSLDGVSSTEAFF TGCGCCAGCAGCTTGGACGGGGTCTCGAGCACTGAAGCTTTCTTT
TRBJ2-1 NA TRBV7-8 NA CASSSRDLLNEQFF TGTGCCAGCAGCTCCCGGGACCTTCTCAATGAGCAGTTCTTC
TRBJ2-7 NA TRBV2 NA CASSVRQGGGSYEQYF TGTGCCAGCAGTGTCCGCCAGGGGGGGGGATCCTACGAGCAGTACTTC
TRBJ1-5 NA TRBV19 NA CASSIGRNNQPQHF TGTGCCAGTAGTATCGGGAGGAACAATCAGCCCCAGCATTTT
TRBJ2-3 NA TRBV11-2 once CASSLGTDRFTDTQYF TGTGCCAGCAGCTTAGGAACAGACCGATTCACAGATACGCAGTATTTT
TRBJ2-7 NA TRBV7-6 few CASSSSGASVNYEQYF TGTGCCAGCAGCTCCTCAGGGGCTAGCGTGAACTACGAGCAGTACTTC
TRBJ1-1 NA TRBV28 NA CASSSPRGRNTEAFF TGTGCCAGCAGTTCTCCCAGGGGACGGAACACTGAAGCTTTCTTT
TRBJ1-1 NA TRBV19 NA CASSMTGLNTEAFF TGTGCCAGTAGTATGACCGGGTTGAACACTGAAGCTTTCTTT
TRBJ2-1 NA TRBV2 once CASSEGDNEQFF TGTGCCAGCAGTGAAGGGGACAATGAGCAGTTCTTC
TRBJ2-1 TRBD1 TRBV6-5 NA CASSYSGQGWPEQFF TGTGCCAGCAGTTACTCAGGACAGGGTTGGCCTGAGCAGTTCTTC
TRBJ1-3 NA TRBV7-5 NA CVRSFPGQDNLILSGNTIYF TGTGTCAGAAGCTTCCCGGGACAGGATAACCTTATACTTTCTGGAAACACCATATATTTT
TRBJ1-2 NA TRBV4-1 NA CASSPMEGSWYGYTF TGCGCCAGCAGCCCAATGGAGGGGAGTTGGTATGGCTACACCTTC
TRBJ1-6 NA TRBV7-6 NA CASSFGINSPLHF TGTGCCAGCAGCTTCGGCATTAATTCACCCCTCCACTTT
TRBJ2-3 NA TRBV5-6 NA CASSSYTTDTQYF TGTGCCAGCAGCTCGTATACAACAGATACGCAGTATTTT
TRBJ2-1 NA TRBV5-1 NA CASSVTGRTDNEQFF TGCGCCAGCAGCGTTACAGGGCGAACAGACAATGAGCAGTTCTTC
TRBJ2-3 NA TRBV10-2 NA CASSAAGTDTQYF TGCGCCAGCAGTGCGGCAGGCACAGATACGCAGTATTTT
TRBJ2-1 NA TRBV7-9 NA CASSLGFYNEQFF TGTGCCAGCAGCTTAGGGTTTTACAATGAGCAGTTCTTC
TRBJ1-2 NA TRBV7-9 NA CASSFIGGSNYGYTF TGTGCCAGCAGCTTTATCGGGGGATCTAACTATGGCTACACCTTC
TRBJ1-1 TRBD1 TRBV5-1 NA CASSLDPTGGSEAFF TGCGCCAGCAGCTTGGATCCGACAGGGGGCTCTGAAGCTTTCTTT
TRBJ2-7 NA TRBV4-1 NA CASSQAQGLNEQYF TGCGCCAGCAGCCAAGCACAGGGCCTTAACGAGCAGTACTTC
TRBJ1-2 NA TRBV19 NA CASSMVANYGYTF TGTGCCAGTAGTATGGTTGCTAACTATGGCTACACCTTC
TRBJ2-2 TRBD1 TRBV6-5 NA CASSYAGRGRPGELFF TGTGCCAGCAGTTACGCAGGCAGGGGGCGACCCGGGGAGCTGTTTTTT
TRBJ2-2 NA TRBV6-6 NA CASSYPSANLDGELFF TGTGCCAGCAGTTACCCTAGCGCGAACCTCGACGGGGAGCTGTTTTTT
TRBJ1-2 NA TRBV4-1 few CASSQGRVGDYGYTF TGCGCCAGCAGCCAAGGGCGGGTAGGAGACTATGGCTACACCTTC
TRBJ1-2 NA TRBV6-1 NA CASSEAAWGGYGYTF TGTGCCAGCAGTGAAGCCGCGTGGGGGGGCTATGGCTACACCTTC
TRBJ1-1 NA TRBV10-3 NA CAISGLGADTEAFF TGTGCCATCAGCGGGTTAGGGGCGGACACTGAAGCTTTCTTT
TRBJ2-1 NA TRBV6-6 NA CASSPGPHNEQFF TGTGCCAGCAGTCCCGGACCCCACAATGAGCAGTTCTTC
TRBJ1-1 NA TRBV27 once CASSLYGGGGYMNTEAFF TGTGCCAGCAGTTTATATGGGGGAGGGGGATATATGAACACTGAAGCTTTCTTT
TRBJ1-1 NA TRBV5-1 NA CASSFEGSTEAFF TGCGCCAGCAGCTTCGAGGGAAGCACTGAAGCTTTCTTT
TRBJ2-5 TRBD2 TRBV7-3 NA CASSMGALAGTQYF TGTGCCAGCAGCATGGGTGCGCTAGCGGGGACCCAGTACTTC
TRBJ1-1 NA TRBV7-1 few CASSLLTEAFF TGTGCCAGCAGCTTGTTGACTGAAGCTTTCTTT
TRBJ1-4 NA TRBV27 NA CASSFQGKLFF TGTGCCAGCAGTTTCCAGGGAAAACTGTTTTTT
TRBJ2-5 TRBD2 TRBV10-3 NA CAISESGGLQETQYF TGTGCCATCAGTGAGAGCGGGGGGCTCCAAGAGACCCAGTACTTC
TRBJ1-3 NA TRBV2 NA CASMSASSGNTIYF TGTGCCAGCATGAGCGCGTCCTCTGGAAACACCATATATTTT
TRBJ2-2 TRBD1 TRBV9 NA CASSPGQGLNTGELFF TGTGCCAGCAGCCCGGGACAGGGTCTCAACACCGGGGAGCTGTTTTTT
TRBJ2-7 NA TRBV5-4 few CASSLASENEQYF TGTGCCAGCAGCTTGGCCTCAGAGAACGAGCAGTACTTC
TRBJ2-1 NA TRBV28 NA CASRGTGGWNEQFF TGTGCCAGCAGGGGGACGGGCGGTTGGAATGAGCAGTTCTTC
TRBJ1-1 NA TRBV5-5 NA CASSSADHPSTEAFF TGTGCCAGCAGTTCTGCGGACCACCCCTCCACTGAAGCTTTCTTT
TRBJ2-5 NA TRBV15 NA CATSNDRRQETQYF TGTGCCACCAGCAATGACAGGAGACAAGAGACCCAGTACTTC
TRBJ1-1 NA TRBV29-1 NA CSVVRGGVNTEAFF TGCAGCGTTGTTCGGGGCGGGGTGAACACTGAAGCTTTCTTT
TRBJ2-7 TRBD1 TRBV20-1 NA CSLDREGVQYF TGCAGTTTAGACAGGGAAGGGGTGCAGTACTTC
TRBJ1-5 NA TRBV2 NA CASRGVSNQPQHF TGTGCCAGCAGGGGAGTTAGCAATCAGCCCCAGCATTTT
TRBJ1-1 TRBD1 TRBV6-1 NA CASSATGEGTEAFF TGTGCCAGCAGTGCTACAGGGGAGGGCACTGAAGCTTTCTTT
TRBJ2-2 TRBD1 TRBV5-1 once CASRAGGPNTGELFF TGCGCCAGCAGGGCAGGGGGACCGAACACCGGGGAGCTGTTTTTT
TRBJ2-1 NA TRBV19 NA CASSSRTTRRYNEQFF TGTGCCAGTAGTTCAAGGACTACCCGGCGCTACAATGAGCAGTTCTTC
TRBJ1-2 NA TRBV6-1 NA CASSEQQLTNYGYTF TGTGCCAGCAGTGAACAACAGCTTACTAACTATGGCTACACCTTC
TRBJ1-1 TRBD1 TRBV5-4 NA CASSPGTEIMTEAFF TGTGCCAGCAGCCCCGGGACAGAGATTATGACTGAAGCTTTCTTT
TRBJ2-3 NA TRBV5-4 once CASSGHAGGGDTQYF TGTGCCAGCAGCGGCCATGCCGGAGGAGGAGATACGCAGTATTTT
TRBJ2-5 NA TRBV29-1 NA CSAQGVGQETQYF TGCAGCGCCCAGGGTGTTGGACAAGAGACCCAGTACTTC
TRBJ2-1 NA TRBV28 NA CASSSTDGDEQFF TGTGCCAGCAGTTCCACCGATGGGGATGAGCAGTTCTTC
TRBJ1-5 NA TRBV6-5 few CASSYSGLSNQPQHF TGTGCCAGCAGTTACTCGGGACTTAGCAATCAGCCCCAGCATTTT
TRBJ2-3 NA TRBV5-1 NA CASADGRQDTQYF TGCGCTTCTGCCGATGGGAGACAAGATACGCAGTATTTT